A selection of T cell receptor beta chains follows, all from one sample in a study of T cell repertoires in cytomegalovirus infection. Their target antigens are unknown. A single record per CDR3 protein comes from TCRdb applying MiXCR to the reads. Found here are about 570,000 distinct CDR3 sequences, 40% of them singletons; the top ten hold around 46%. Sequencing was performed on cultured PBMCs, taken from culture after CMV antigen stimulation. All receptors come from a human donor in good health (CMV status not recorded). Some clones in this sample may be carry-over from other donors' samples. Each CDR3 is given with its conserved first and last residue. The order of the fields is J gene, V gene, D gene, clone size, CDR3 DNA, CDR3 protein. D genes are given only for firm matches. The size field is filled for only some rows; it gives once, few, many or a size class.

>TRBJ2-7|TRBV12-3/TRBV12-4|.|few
TGTGCCAGCAGCCTAGTAGGGGGGTTCTACGAGCAGTACTTC
CASSLVGGFYEQYF
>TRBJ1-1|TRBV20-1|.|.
TGCAGTGCCAGATGGGACCGTTACACTGAAGCTTTCTTT
CSARWDRYTEAFF
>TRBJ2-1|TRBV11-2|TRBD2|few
TGTGCCAGCAGCTTACGTTCGGGACCGGGGGGTCCCCGCAATGAGCAGTTCTTC
CASSLRSGPGGPRNEQFF
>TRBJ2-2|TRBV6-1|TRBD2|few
TGTGCCAGCAACAGACTAGCGGGGGGTTACGGGGAGCTGTTTTTT
CASNRLAGGYGELFF
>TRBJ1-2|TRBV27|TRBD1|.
TGTGCCAGCAGTTTATGGTCGGACAGGGGCTATGGCTACACCTTC
CASSLWSDRGYGYTF
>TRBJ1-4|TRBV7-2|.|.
TGTGCCAGCAGCTTAGCCGGGACAACTAATGAAAAACTGTTTTTT
CASSLAGTTNEKLFF
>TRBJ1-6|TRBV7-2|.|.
TGTGCCAGCAGCTTGGTGGCAGCCAATTCACCCCTCCACTTT
CASSLVAANSPLHF
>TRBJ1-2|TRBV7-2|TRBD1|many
TGTGCCAGCAGCAGAGGACAGGGGCCAAACTATGGCTACACCTTC
CASSRGQGPNYGYTF
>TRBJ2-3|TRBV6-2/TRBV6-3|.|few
TGTGCCAGCAGTTACCGCCAGGCGTGGCGGGAAGACCAGACAGATACGCAGTATTTT
CASSYRQAWREDQTDTQYF
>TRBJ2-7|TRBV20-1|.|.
TGCAGTGCTCTCTCGGGGACTTACGAGCAGTACTTC
CSALSGTYEQYF
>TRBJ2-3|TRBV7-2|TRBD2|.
TGTGCCAGCAGCTTACAAGCGCCTCAGACGGGGGGTACGCAGTATTTT
CASSLQAPQTGGTQYF
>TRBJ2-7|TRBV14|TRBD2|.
TGTGCCAGCAGTCGAGCGGGACCAACCTACGAGCAGTACTTC
CASSRAGPTYEQYF
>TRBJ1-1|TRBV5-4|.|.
TGTGCCAGCAGTCCCGAGGGGTTGAAAACTGAAGCTTTCTTT
CASSPEGLKTEAFF
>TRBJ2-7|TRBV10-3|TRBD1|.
TGTGCCATCAGTTACAGGGGCTACGAGCAGTACTTC
CAISYRGYEQYF
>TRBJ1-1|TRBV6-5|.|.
TGTGCCAGCAGTTACTCTACCAGATCCGAAGCTTTCTTT
CASSYSTRSEAFF
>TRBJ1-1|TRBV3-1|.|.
TGTGCCAGCAGCCACTATGGGGACGCTGAAGCTTTCTTT
CASSHYGDAEAFF
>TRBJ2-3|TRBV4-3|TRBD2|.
TGCGCCAGCAGCCAAGATCCCCTTAGCGGGGCGGGGAGCACAGATACGCAGTATTTT
CASSQDPLSGAGSTDTQYF
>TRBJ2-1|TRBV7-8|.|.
TGTGCCAGCAGCCCGACCCCTAACAATGAGCAGTTCTTC
CASSPTPNNEQFF
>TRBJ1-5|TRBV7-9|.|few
TGTGCCAGCAGCTTAGGGGGCTGGGGAAATCAGCCCCAGCATTTT
CASSLGGWGNQPQHF
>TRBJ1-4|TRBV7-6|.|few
TGTGCCAGCAGCCGCCTCCCCAGGGTGACTAATGAAAAACTGTTTTTT
CASSRLPRVTNEKLFF
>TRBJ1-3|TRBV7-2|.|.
TGTGCCAGCAGCTTAGGAAGCAGGGGTTATGGAAACACCATATATTTT
CASSLGSRGYGNTIYF
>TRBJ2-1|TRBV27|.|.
TGTGCCAGCAGTTTAGTAATCGGCTGGCGGAACTCCTACAATGAGCAGTTCTTC
CASSLVIGWRNSYNEQFF
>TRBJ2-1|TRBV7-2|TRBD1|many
TGTGCCAGCAGCCACGGGACAGGGGCCTACAATGAGCAGTTCTTC
CASSHGTGAYNEQFF
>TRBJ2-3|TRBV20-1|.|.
TGCAGTGGAGGCTTAAGAATTGATACGCAGTATTTT
CSGGLRIDTQYF
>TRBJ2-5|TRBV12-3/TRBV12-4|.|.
TGTGCCAGCAGTTCCCCCCCCCACGACAGATTACAAGAGACCCAGTACTTC
CASSSPPHDRLQETQYF
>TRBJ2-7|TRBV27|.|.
TGTGCCAGCAGCTGGTCTGTGGGTCCCTACGAGCAGTACTTC
CASSWSVGPYEQYF
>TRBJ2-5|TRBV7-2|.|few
TGTGCCAGCAGCTTAGCCTTCGGGGAGACCCAGTACTTC
CASSLAFGETQYF
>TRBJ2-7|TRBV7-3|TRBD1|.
TGTGCCAGCAGCCCTACAGGGGGTGCCTACTACGAGCAGTACTTC
CASSPTGGAYYEQYF
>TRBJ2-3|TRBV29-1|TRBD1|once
TGCAGCGTTGAGGACTCCTCCGGGACAGGGGTGGGAGATACGCAGTATTTT
CSVEDSSGTGVGDTQYF
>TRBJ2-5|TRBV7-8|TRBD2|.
TGTGCCAGCAGCCCGGGGATCGCGGGAGTAGAAGAGACCCAGTACTTC
CASSPGIAGVEETQYF
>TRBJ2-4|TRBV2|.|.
TGTGCCAGCAGTCCTACAATGGGGGCCAAGGCGTCTCAGTACTTC
CASSPTMGAKASQYF
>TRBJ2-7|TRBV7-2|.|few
TGTGCCAGCAGCCTTACCCCCCAGGGCAACGAGCAGTACTTC
CASSLTPQGNEQYF
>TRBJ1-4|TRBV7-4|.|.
TGTGCCAGCAGCTTATTCGGGGGGCTGGAGGAAAAACTGTTTTTT
CASSLFGGLEEKLFF
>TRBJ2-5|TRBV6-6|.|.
TGTGCCAGCAGTTACTCTTTAGGCCCAGAGACCCAGTACTTC
CASSYSLGPETQYF
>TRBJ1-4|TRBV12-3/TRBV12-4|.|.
TGTGCCAGCAGCTCTTCAGAAAAACTGTTTTTT
CASSSSEKLFF
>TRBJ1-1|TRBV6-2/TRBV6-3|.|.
TGTGCCAGCAACCCTCCCTACAGGAACACTGAAGCTTTCTTT
CASNPPYRNTEAFF
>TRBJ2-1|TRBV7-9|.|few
TGTGCCAGCAGCTCTTTGAGGGGACGGTCATACAATGAGCAGTTCTTC
CASSSLRGRSYNEQFF
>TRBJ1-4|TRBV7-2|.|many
TGTGCCAGCAGCCAGTTTAATGAAAAACTGTTTTTT
CASSQFNEKLFF
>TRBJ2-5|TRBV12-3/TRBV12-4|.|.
TGTGCCAGCAGTTTGGCGGTCACTCAAGAGACCCAGTACTTC
CASSLAVTQETQYF
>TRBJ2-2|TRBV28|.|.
TGTGCCAGCAGTTTGCCAGGGGCCTATACGAACACCGGGGAGCTGTTTTTT
CASSLPGAYTNTGELFF
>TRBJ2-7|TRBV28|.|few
TGTGCCAGCAGTCCAACCCAGGGTATCCCCTACGAGCAGTACTTC
CASSPTQGIPYEQYF
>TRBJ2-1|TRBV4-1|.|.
TGTGCCAGCAGCCAAGGGATAGGCCCCTCCGACAATGAGCAGTTCTTC
CASSQGIGPSDNEQFF
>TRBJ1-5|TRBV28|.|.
TGTGCCAGTACAGGGTCCAGTCAGCCCCAGCATTTT
CASTGSSQPQHF
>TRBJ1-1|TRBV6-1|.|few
TGTGCCAGCAGTGAGACAGCTATGAACACTGAAGCTTTCTTT
CASSETAMNTEAFF
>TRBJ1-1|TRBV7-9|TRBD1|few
TGTGCCAGCAGCTTAGCTCAGGGGGCGGACACTGAAGCTTTCTTT
CASSLAQGADTEAFF
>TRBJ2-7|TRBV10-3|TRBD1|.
TGTGCCATCAGTGAGACTCAGACAGGGGGCCACGAGCAGTACTTC
CAISETQTGGHEQYF
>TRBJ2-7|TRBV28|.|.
TGTGCCAGCAGTTTAGTCTCAGGAAGCGGGCTACAGGCCTACGAGCAGTACTTC
CASSLVSGSGLQAYEQYF
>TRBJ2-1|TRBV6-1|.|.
TGTGCCAGCAGTGAGGACACCCACAATGAGCAGTTCTTC
CASSEDTHNEQFF
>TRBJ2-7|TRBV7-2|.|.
TGTGCCAGCAGCGAGAACTCTTGGGGATCCTACGAGCAGTACTTC
CASSENSWGSYEQYF
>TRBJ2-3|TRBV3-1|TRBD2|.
TGTGCCAGCAGCCAAGAGTACGCGGGAGTGTACACAGATACGCAGTATTTT
CASSQEYAGVYTDTQYF
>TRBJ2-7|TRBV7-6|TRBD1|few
TGTGCCAGCAGCTTCCGGGACAGATTGTGCCACGAGCAGTACTTC
CASSFRDRLCHEQYF
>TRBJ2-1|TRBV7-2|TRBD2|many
TGTGCCAGCAGCCCCGGACTAGCGGGAGTAAGTGAGCAGTTCTTC
CASSPGLAGVSEQFF
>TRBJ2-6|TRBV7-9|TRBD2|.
TGTGCCAGCAGCCATCCGCCAGTTTGGGGGGGGGGCTCTGGGGCCAACGTCCTGACTTTC
CASSHPPVWGGGSGANVLTF
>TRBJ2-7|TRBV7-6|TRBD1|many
TGTGCCAGCAGCTCCCGGGACAGCTCCTACGAGCAGTACTTC
CASSSRDSSYEQYF